This entry features one T cell receptor (beta chain) sequence. Its target antigen remains unknown. The record has no base qualities; no much larger clone is one base away. The data were obtained in a study of T-cell reconstitution after alpha-beta-depleted transplantation in children (dated by TCRdb to 2016 to 2017). Regarding the complete study: Using TCR repertoire profiling, the study quantitatively followed how T-cell immune reconstitution unfolded in children after TCRalphabeta/CD19-depleted allogeneic hematopoietic cell transplantation. Overall results and qualifications from the work: The high TCRbeta diversity at day 60 in some patients was ascribed to recipient T cells and intrathymic progenitors that had survived conditioning. Over subsequent months, a decline in hyperexpanded clone frequencies was noted, and after one year, T-cell counts and TCRbeta diversity were mostly ascribed to newly produced T cells. Apparently early alphabetaT-cell count recovery about two months after transplant reportedly relied on only several hundred rapidly expanded clones derived from non-depleted graft cells.

The sample's treatment or condition label is to be understood as: allogeneic hematopoietic cell transplantation with graft depleted of TCRalphabeta T cells and CD19 B cells. TCRalphabeta/CD19-depleted allogeneic hematopoietic cell grafts were given to the transplant recipients, all of whom were children. Library method: PCR. TCRdb lists the instrument as Illumina HiSeq 2500. TCR library preparation used molecular barcoding, with unique molecular identifiers applied to normalize quantification of the TCRbeta repertoire. Using fastp at Q25 and MiXCR, TCRdb reprocessed the public reads and kept productive beta chains. Rows with a matching CDR3 protein are joined into one entry that keeps the most common DNA and genes. The sample table records some 190,000 distinct CDR3 sequences; 11% of these occur just once. The biggest ten clones account for about 13% of the sample. From the germline V gene, CDR1 is SNHLY and CDR2 is FYNNEI. The V and J ends are trimmed by 6 bases and 0 bases, leaving 24 bases between them. The CDR3, cysteine through phenylalanine, is 18 amino acids long. Just CDR3 DNA is preserved here, 54 bases in frame from base 1.

The rearrangement joined TRBV2 to TRBJ2-7; no D segment can be confidently identified. This material consisted of PBMCs, taken before TCRalphabeta/CD19-depleted stem cell transplant. The receptor was isolated from a boy between 2 and 10 years old with acute myeloid leukemia, due to receive a stem cell transplant. The DNA is as follows: TGTGCCAGCAGATTTAGCCCTTCGCGAGTTAAGAGCTCCTACGAGCAGTACTTC. The resulting protein is CASRFSPSRVKSSYEQYF.